This TCR beta chain was found in a study of blood T cell repertoires in COVID-19. Study summary: PBMCs, B-cell-depleted T cells, or T cells were the source of the cDNA or gDNA that made up the material.

The assay was immunoSEQ multiplex PCR, and TCRdb's table has in-frame clones only and misses some. The top ten clones hold less than 1.5% of a sample with a few hundred thousand clones, around nine tenths of them seen once. Two negative PCRs, clearance, or symptom resolution were required of recovered Cohort 3 donors. The TCR originated in a woman younger than 30 who had recovered from COVID-19. The specimen was PBMCs or T cells enriched from blood (not recorded which).

The CDR3 is CASSPRGNTEAFF. The CDR3 nucleotides are TGTGCCAGCAGTCCCCGGGGGAACACTGAAGCTTTCTTT. The chain links TRBV11-2 to TRBJ1-1; no clear D gene. Germline V lookup: CDR1 SGHAT, CDR2 FQNNGV. V shed 6 bases and J shed 1 base, with 9 bases lying between them. The CDR3 is 13 residues long.